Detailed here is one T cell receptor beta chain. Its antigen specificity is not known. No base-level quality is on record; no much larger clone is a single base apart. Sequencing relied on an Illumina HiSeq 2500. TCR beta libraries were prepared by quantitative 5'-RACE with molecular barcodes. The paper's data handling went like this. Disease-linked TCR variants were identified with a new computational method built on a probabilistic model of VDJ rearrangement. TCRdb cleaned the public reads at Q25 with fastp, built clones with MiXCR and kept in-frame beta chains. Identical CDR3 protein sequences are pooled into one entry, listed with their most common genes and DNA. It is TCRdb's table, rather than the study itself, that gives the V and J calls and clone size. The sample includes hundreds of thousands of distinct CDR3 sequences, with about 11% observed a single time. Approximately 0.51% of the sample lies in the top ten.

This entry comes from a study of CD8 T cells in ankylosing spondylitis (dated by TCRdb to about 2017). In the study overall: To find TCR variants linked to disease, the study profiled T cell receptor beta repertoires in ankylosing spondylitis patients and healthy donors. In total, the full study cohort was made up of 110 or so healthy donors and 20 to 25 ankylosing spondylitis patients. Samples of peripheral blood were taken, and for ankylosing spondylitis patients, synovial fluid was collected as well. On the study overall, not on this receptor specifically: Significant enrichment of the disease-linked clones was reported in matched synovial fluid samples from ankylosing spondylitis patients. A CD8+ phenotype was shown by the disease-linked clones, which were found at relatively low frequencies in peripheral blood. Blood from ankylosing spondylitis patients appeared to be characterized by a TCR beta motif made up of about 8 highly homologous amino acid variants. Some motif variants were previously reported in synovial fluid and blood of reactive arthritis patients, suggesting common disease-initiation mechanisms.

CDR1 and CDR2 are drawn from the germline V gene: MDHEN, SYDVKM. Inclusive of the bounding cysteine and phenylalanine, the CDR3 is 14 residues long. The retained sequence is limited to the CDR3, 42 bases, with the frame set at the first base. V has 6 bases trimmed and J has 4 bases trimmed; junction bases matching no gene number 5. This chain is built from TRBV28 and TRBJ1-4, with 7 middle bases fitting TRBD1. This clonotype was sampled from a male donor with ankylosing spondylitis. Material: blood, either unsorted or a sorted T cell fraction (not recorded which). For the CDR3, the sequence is CASSSGQRNEKLFF. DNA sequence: TGTGCCAGCAGCTCGGGACAGCGTAATGAAAAACTGTTTTTT.